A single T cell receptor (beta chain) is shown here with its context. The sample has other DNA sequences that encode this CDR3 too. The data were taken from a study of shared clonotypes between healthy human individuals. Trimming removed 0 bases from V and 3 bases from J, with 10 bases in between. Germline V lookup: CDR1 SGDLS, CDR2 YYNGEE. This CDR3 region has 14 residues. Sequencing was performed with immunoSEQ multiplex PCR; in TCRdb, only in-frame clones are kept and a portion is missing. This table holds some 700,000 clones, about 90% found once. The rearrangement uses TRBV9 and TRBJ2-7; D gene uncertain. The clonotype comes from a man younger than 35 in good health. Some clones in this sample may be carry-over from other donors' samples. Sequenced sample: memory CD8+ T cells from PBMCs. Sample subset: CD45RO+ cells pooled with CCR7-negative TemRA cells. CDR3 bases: TGTGCCAGCAGCGTAGGGGTTGCTGGCTACGAGCAGTACTTC. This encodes CASSVGVAGYEQYF.